A single sample is the source of the 7 T cell receptor beta chains below, sequenced in a study of blood T cell repertoires in COVID-19 (dated by TCRdb to 2020 to 2021). Preparation of the library involved the immunoSEQ multiplex PCR assay. TCRdb holds this immuneACCESS table with in-frame rearrangements only. Some clones are missing; in checked studies, unresolved V genes explain under half, and the rest has no known cause. The sample table holds about 140,000 clones, of which just under 80% were seen once. Less than 2% of the sample lies in the top ten. Sequenced material: peripheral blood. Receptor source: a woman aged 55 to 70 with acute or convalescent COVID-19.

This chain joins TRBV29-1 and TRBJ1-1; 10 bases are shared with TRBD1. Germline V CDR1 and CDR2: SQVTM, ANQGSEA. This CDR3 is 15 amino acids long. The V gene end was trimmed by 5 bases and the J gene end by 6 bases; junction bases not matched to a gene: 12. For the CDR3, the DNA is TGCAGCGTTCTGACCCACCCGGGACAGGGGTCTGAAGCTTTCTTT. Translation gives CSVLTHPGQGSEAFF.

J is TRBJ2-7 and V is TRBV12-3 or TRBV12-4; possible D gene TRBD1, 6 bases. The CDR3 extends over 12 amino acids. The V and J ends lost 6 bases and 5 bases respectively, with 11 bases between them. The CDR3 protein is CASRTQGHEQYF. The CDR3 nucleotides are TGTGCCAGCAGGACACAGGGCCACGAGCAGTACTTC.

The gene calls are TRBV13 and TRBJ2-2; 13 bases agree with TRBD2. There are 16 residues in the CDR3. J lost 6 bases, V lost 5 bases, and 6 bases had no gene match. CDR1 is PRHDT, CDR2 FYEKMQ, per germline (reference sequence). CDR3 DNA sequence: TGTGCCAGCAGCCGAGGACTAGCGGGAGTTCCCGGGGAGCTGTTTTTT. It is translated as CASSRGLAGVPGELFF.

This chain uses TRBV21-1 with TRBJ1-6; the table assigns TRBD1, which was not confirmed against the DNA. TRBV21-1 is deemed a pseudogene. CDR3 length: 16 amino acids. As DNA, the CDR3 is TGTGCCAGCAGCTCCCCCAAAGGGACAGGGCAATCACCCCTCCACTTT. Residues: CASSSPKGTGQSPLHF.

This chain connects TRBV6-5 to TRBJ1-4; 8 nucleotides align to TRBD1. The CDR3 sequence is 16 residues long. CDR1 is MNHEY, CDR2 SVGAGI, per germline. V shed 3 bases, J shed 4 bases, and the junction held 7 bases outside the gene matches. This CDR3 is CASSYLSTGVNEKLFF. CDR3 DNA sequence: TGTGCCAGCAGTTATCTATCGACAGGGGTTAATGAAAAACTGTTTTTT.

The rearrangement uses TRBV2 and TRBJ1-6, with 9 bases fitting TRBD1. V shed 5 bases and J 10 bases; nucleotides not matched to a gene: 12. The germline CDR1 and CDR2 sequences are SNHLY and FYNNEI. The CDR3 covers 16 residues. The CDR3 DNA sequence: TGTGCCAGCAGTCAACTTTTACAGGGGGCTGGGTCACCCCTCCACTTT. This encodes CASSQLLQGAGSPLHF.

The chain has TRBV7-2 and TRBJ2-2; 8 positions match TRBD2. Germline-derived CDR1 and CDR2 are SGHTA and FQGNSA. This CDR3 has 16 residues. V dropped 3 bases and J dropped 5; count of bases not matched to a gene: 8. The CDR3 sequence is CASSFMSGSSTGELFF. CDR3 DNA: TGTGCCAGCAGCTTTATGAGCGGGAGTTCTACCGGGGAGCTGTTTTTT.